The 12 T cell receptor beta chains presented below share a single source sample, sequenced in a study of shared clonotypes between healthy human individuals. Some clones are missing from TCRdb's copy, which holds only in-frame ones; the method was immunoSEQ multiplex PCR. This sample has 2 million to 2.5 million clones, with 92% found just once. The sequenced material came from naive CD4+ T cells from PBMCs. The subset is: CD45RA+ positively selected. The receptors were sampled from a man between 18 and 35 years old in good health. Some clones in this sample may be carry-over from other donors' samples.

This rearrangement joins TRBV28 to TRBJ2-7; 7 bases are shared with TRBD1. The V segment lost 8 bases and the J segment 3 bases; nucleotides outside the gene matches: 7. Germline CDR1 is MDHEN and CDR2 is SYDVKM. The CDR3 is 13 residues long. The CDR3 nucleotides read TGTGCCAGCGGTGGACAGGCGTTCTACGAGCAGTACTTC. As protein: CASGGQAFYEQYF.

For the CDR3, the DNA is TGCGCCAGCAGCTTGGCCCCGGGGAGGGATGCCTACGAGCAGTACTTC. Protein product: CASSLAPGRDAYEQYF. The chain recombines TRBV5-1 with TRBJ2-7; the match to TRBD2 covers 7 bases. The junction had 8 bases not matched to a gene; V was cut back by 0 bases and J by 2 bases. Germline loops: CDR1 SGHRS, CDR2 YFSETQ. This CDR3 comprises 16 residues. Variable domain in full (rest from reference TRBV5-1 and TRBJ2-7): KAGVTQTPRYLIKTRGQQVTLSCSPISGHRSVSWYQQTPGQGLQFLFEYFSETQRNKGNFPGRFSGRQFSNSRSEMNVSTLELGDSALYLCASSLAPGRDAYEQYFGPGTRLTVT.

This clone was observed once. The CDR3 loop is CASSRIGETQYF. The CDR3 DNA reads as TGTGCCAGCTCACGAATCGGTGAGACCCAGTACTTC. This chain uses TRBV18 with TRBJ2-5, with D uncertain. CDR3 length: 12 residues. With 4 bases removed from V and 5 bases from J, the gap between germline ends came to 8 bases. Germline loops: CDR1 KGHSH, CDR2 LQKENI.

Written as DNA, the CDR3 is TGTGCCAGCAGTCCAACCACAGATAATCAGCCCCAGCATTTT. Encoded protein: CASSPTTDNQPQHF. This chain uses TRBV6-6 with TRBJ1-5, with unresolved D. Germline loops: CDR1 MNHNY, CDR2 SVGAGI (reference sequence). V was trimmed by 5 bases and J by 4 bases, leaving 12 bases between them. The CDR3 is 14 residues long.

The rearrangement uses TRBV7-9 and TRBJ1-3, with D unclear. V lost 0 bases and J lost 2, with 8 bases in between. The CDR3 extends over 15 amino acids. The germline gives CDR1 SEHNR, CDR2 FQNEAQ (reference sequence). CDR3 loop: CASSLARKTGNTIYF. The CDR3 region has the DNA TGTGCCAGCAGCTTAGCTCGAAAGACTGGAAACACCATATATTTT.

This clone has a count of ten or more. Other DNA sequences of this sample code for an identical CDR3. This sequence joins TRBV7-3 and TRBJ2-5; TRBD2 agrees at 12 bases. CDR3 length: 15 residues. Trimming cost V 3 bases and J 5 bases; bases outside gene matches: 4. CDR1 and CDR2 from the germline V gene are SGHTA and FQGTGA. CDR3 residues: CASSLGLAGVETQYF. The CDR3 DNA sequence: TGTGCCAGCAGCTTGGGACTAGCGGGTGTGGAGACCCAGTACTTC.

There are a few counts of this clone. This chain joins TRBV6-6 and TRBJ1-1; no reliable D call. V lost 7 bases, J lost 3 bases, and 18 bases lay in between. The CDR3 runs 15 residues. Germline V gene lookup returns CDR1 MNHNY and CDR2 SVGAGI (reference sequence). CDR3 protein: CASIPPNTDHTEAFF. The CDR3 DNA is TGTGCCAGCATTCCGCCTAACACAGATCACACTGAAGCTTTCTTT.

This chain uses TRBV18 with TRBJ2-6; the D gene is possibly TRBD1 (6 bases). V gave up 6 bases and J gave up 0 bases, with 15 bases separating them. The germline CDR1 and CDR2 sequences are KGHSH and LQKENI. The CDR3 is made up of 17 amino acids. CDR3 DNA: TGTGCCAGCTCGTCCCGGCAGGGGAGCTCTGGGGCCAACGTCCTGACTTTC. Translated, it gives CASSSRQGSSGANVLTF.

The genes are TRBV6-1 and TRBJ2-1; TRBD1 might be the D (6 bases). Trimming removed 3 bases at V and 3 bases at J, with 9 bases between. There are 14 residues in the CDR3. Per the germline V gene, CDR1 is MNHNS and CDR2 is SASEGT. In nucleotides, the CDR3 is TGTGCCAGCAGTGACAGGGGCCACTACAATGAGCAGTTCTTC. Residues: CASSDRGHYNEQFF.

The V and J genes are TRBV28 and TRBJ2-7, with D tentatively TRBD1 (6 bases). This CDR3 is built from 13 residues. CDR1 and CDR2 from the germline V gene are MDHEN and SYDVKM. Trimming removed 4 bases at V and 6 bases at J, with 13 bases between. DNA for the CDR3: TGTGCCAGCAGTTATCCTACAGGGACCGAGCAGTACTTC. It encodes CASSYPTGTEQYF.

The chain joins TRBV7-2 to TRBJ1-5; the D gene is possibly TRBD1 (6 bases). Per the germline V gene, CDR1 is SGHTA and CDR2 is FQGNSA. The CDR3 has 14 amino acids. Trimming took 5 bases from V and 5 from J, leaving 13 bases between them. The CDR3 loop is CASSPGQTYQPQHF. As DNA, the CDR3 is TGTGCCAGCAGCCCTGGACAGACATATCAGCCCCAGCATTTT. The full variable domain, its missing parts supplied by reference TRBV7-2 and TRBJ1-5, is GAGVSQSPSNKVTEKGKDVELRCDPISGHTALYWYRQSLGQGLEFLIYFQGNSAPDKSGLPSDRFSAERTGGSVSTLTIQRTQQEDSAVYLCASSPGQTYQPQHFGDGTRLSIL.

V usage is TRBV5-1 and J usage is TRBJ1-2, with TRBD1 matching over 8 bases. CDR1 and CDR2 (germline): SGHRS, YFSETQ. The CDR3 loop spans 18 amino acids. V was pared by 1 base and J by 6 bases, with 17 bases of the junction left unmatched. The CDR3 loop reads CASSLSLINRDRNNGYTF. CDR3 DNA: TGCGCCAGCAGCTTGTCTTTGATCAACCGGGACAGGAATAATGGCTACACCTTC.